This TCR beta chain derives from a study of Graves' ophthalmopathy and Graves' hyperthyroidism. From RNA, the CDR3 regions of TCR beta chains were amplified and sequenced. The library came from an HTBI-primed first-round RT-PCR and a second-round multiplex PCR. TCRdb re-analysed the multiplex PCR reads in MiXCR, keeping a single row per CDR3 protein. Here the sample spans approximately 160,000 distinct CDR3 sequences, roughly 37% being singletons. V shed 5 bases and J shed 0 bases, with 8 bases lying between them. The CDR3 is 14 amino acids. Germline CDR1 and CDR2: MDHEN and SYDVKM. This clonotype was detected many times.

This TCR was sampled from a woman aged 40 to 50 with Graves' ophthalmopathy. The sample was peripheral blood. The V call is TRBV28, the J call TRBJ2-1, with D unclear. The CDR3 loop reads CASSPTRSYNEQFF. DNA for the CDR3: TGTGCCAGCAGTCCTACCCGCTCCTACAATGAGCAGTTCTTC.